The rows below give T cell receptor beta chains drawn from one sample of a study of pediatric ulcerative colitis. TCRdb keeps only in-frame clones here, not all; method: immunoSEQ multiplex PCR. The sample holds fewer than 30,000 clones, roughly 74% seen once. Sequenced sample: gut tissue. The source of these receptors is a boy younger than 18 with severe ulcerative colitis. CDR3s leave out the opening cysteine and the closing phenylalanine or tryptophan.

J: TRBJ2-1; V: TRBV5-4; CDR3: ASSHSGSLDEQF
J: TRBJ2-7; V: TRBV7-2; CDR3: ASSLGLAVVYEQY
J: TRBJ2-1; V: TRBV29-1; CDR3: SVVIQWGLARNEQF
J: TRBJ2-3; V: TRBV5-1; CDR3: ASSLGDLDGDTQY
J: TRBJ2-3; V: TRBV25-1; CDR3: ASSEGQGWGGRADTQY
J: TRBJ2-7; V: TRBV29-1; CDR3: SVESRESTNSYEQY
J: TRBJ1-1; V: TRBV6-5; CDR3: ASRWGRDTEAF
J: TRBJ2-1; V: TRBV13; CDR3: ASSLESIGLAVTTGSYNEQF
J: TRBJ2-4; V: TRBV29-1; CDR3: SVEDAEGRDKNIQY
J: TRBJ2-1; V: TRBV7-2; CDR3: ASSLDLGSYNEQF
J: TRBJ2-1; V: TRBV30; CDR3: AWSVSPRREQF
J: TRBJ2-7; V: TRBV7-9; CDR3: ASSRLWTSGRTRSYEQY
J: TRBJ1-1; V: TRBV19; CDR3: ASSMEQGARTEAF
J: TRBJ1-1; V: TRBV9; CDR3: ASSVGDSYTEAF
J: TRBJ1-2; V: TRBV9; CDR3: ASSPETGEYGYT
J: TRBJ2-1; V: TRBV6-5; CDR3: ASSHQRENYEQF
J: TRBJ2-5; V: TRBV5-6; CDR3: ASSLHRETQY
J: TRBJ2-3; V: TRBV7-2; CDR3: ASSSILGITDTQY
J: TRBJ1-1; V: TRBV6-5; CDR3: ASSTGTAAEAF
J: TRBJ2-3; V: TRBV6-1; CDR3: ASNLGLHTDTQY
J: TRBJ2-1; V: TRBV5-1; CDR3: ASTTGNYNEQF
J: TRBJ1-1; V: TRBV11-3; CDR3: ASRPGEVNTEAF
J: TRBJ1-2; V: TRBV30; CDR3: AWSPGGPLYGYT
J: TRBJ1-1; V: TRBV27; CDR3: ASRQGRGSNTEAF
J: TRBJ2-3; V: TRBV7-9; CDR3: ASSLGLAASTDTQY
J: TRBJ2-3; V: TRBV11-1; CDR3: ASGRQLDTQY
J: TRBJ2-2; V: TRBV9; CDR3: ASSVGLQNTGELF
J: TRBJ2-7; V: TRBV7-2; CDR3: ASSFGPGNYEQY
J: TRBJ2-7; V: TRBV6-5; CDR3: ASSLGGTYEQY
J: TRBJ2-3; V: TRBV7-2; CDR3: ASSPRGIRDTDTQY
J: TRBJ1-1; V: TRBV6-5; CDR3: ASSYSGGYTEAF
J: TRBJ1-1; V: TRBV28; CDR3: ASSLDQGRTEAF
J: TRBJ2-5; V: TRBV4-1; CDR3: ASSQGLGQETQY
J: TRBJ1-4; V: TRBV18; CDR3: ASSPPNTGNEKLF
J: TRBJ1-1; V: TRBV12-5; CDR3: ASEFDLLSRNTEAF
J: TRBJ1-2; V: TRBV10-3; CDR3: AIRDRTYGYT
J: TRBJ2-7; V: TRBV5-1; CDR3: ASSLDRDEQY
J: TRBJ2-5; V: TRBV5-8; CDR3: ASSLVLAGPYQETQY
J: TRBJ1-1; V: TRBV15; CDR3: ATSRAQGIAEAF
J: TRBJ2-1; V: TRBV5-1; CDR3: ASSRTPIGTGDRNEQF
J: TRBJ2-1; V: TRBV7-2; CDR3: ASSFYSYRGNEQF
J: TRBJ2-1; V: TRBV10-1; CDR3: ASVQGHTSYNEQF
J: TRBJ2-7; V: TRBV4-1; CDR3: ASSLTYSSHYEQY
J: TRBJ1-1; V: TRBV11-2; CDR3: ASTQLSGLGAEAF
J: TRBJ2-2; V: TRBV4-2; CDR3: ASSQPTDTGELF
J: TRBJ2-2; V: TRBV2; CDR3: ASSESLGEELF
J: TRBJ2-1; V: TRBV15; CDR3: ATSIAGTDNEQF
J: TRBJ1-2; V: TRBV27; CDR3: ASRNPGVAGYT